This T cell receptor (beta chain) was documented in a study of blood T cell repertoires in COVID-19 (dated by TCRdb to 2018 to 2020). As for the study more broadly: The collaborator samples originated in the United States, Italy and Spain and spanned the acute and convalescent phases of COVID-19. The material from the prospective study consisted of cDNA or gDNA derived from T cells, B-cell-depleted T cells, or PBMCs. The dataset comprised deeply sampled blood TCRbeta repertoires from subjects exposed to, actively infected with, or recovered from COVID-19. The repertoires were released in a freely available public database meant as a resource for research on the immune response to SARS-CoV-2. Samples came from the ongoing ImmuneRACE study (first 160 participants) plus 1,254 subjects from 6 global collaborators. Sample metadata almost always included a de-identified subject ID, COVID-19 status, age in years and sex. Where HLA class I and class II types were available, the types were taken from metadata supplied by the sample provider, not from assay-based typing.

Participants in the prospective study were aged roughly 18 to 89 years, lived in more than 20 United States geographic areas, and enrolled through a virtual design. To assign participants to cohorts, the prospective study relied on clinical history that participants themselves reported in a screening survey and a study questionnaire. For ImmuneRACE Cohort 3, a participant was defined as recovered based on two consecutive negative NP/OP PCR tests, clearance by a healthcare professional, or resolution of symptoms. In the prospective study, mobile phlebotomists collected whole blood, serum and a nasopharyngeal or oropharyngeal swab from each participant. Additional blood draws and questionnaires over a 2-month period could optionally be provided by prospective study participants. Before DNA extraction, prospective study blood samples were shipped either frozen or at room temperature. Comments on this clone: Its specific antigen is unknown. An end of the junction differs from the germline gene, which may be a read error.

Overall study results and their limits: The quantity of clinical and demographic metadata differed by source and by participant and was supplied without curation.

TCRbeta CDR3 regions were amplified from genomic DNA by means of the immunoSEQ Assay, a bias-controlled multiplex PCR. Per the original workflow: Nucleated cell counts per sample were estimated from amplification of reference gene primers within the assay. To quantify the absolute abundance of each unique TCRbeta CDR3 rearrangement, sequence reads were collapsed and filtered. Productive Simpson clonality was computed per sample as the square root of Simpson's diversity index over productive rearrangements. The immuneACCESS repertoire file appears here via TCRdb, limited to in-frame rearrangements. These files lack a portion of the clones; in checked studies, under half of the deficit traces to unresolved V genes, and the cause of the others is not known. The DNA gave D and trimming, while V, J and clone size come from that table. A total of about 280,000 clones appear in this sample, 85% to 90% of them only once. In total, the top ten clones hold more than 1.5% of the sample.

The TCR originated in a woman aged 55-69 years who had recovered from COVID-19. The sequencing sample was made of PBMCs or T cells enriched from blood (not recorded which).

The CDR3 corresponds to CASSLAEADTQYF. At the DNA level, the sequence is TGTGCTAGCAGCTTAGCCGAGGCAGATACGCAGTATTTT. Recombination linked TRBV7-7 to TRBJ2-3; the D gene cannot be resolved reliably. Spanning cysteine to phenylalanine, the CDR3 consists of 13 amino acids. Left in the record is the CDR3 DNA by itself, 39 bases read in frame from the first base. From the germline V gene (reference sequence), CDR1 is SSHAT and CDR2 is FNYEAQ.